The 28 T cell receptor beta chains below all came from one sample that was sequenced in a study of persistence of HIV-infected CD4 T cells. The immunoSEQ assay was version 4, run in survey mode. Some clones are missing from TCRdb's copy, which holds only in-frame ones; the method was immunoSEQ multiplex PCR. The sample lists about 9,200 clones, approximately 77% occurring once. Cells were stimulated with overlapping HIV-1 Gag 15-mer peptides. Responding CD4+ T cells were sorted by upregulation of both CD40 ligand and CD69. Antigens of these TCRs are unknown. The sample consisted of CD4+ T cells sorted from PBMCs after roughly 20-hour stimulation, taken from a patient who received antiretroviral therapy. These receptors were obtained from an adult woman with HIV who was CMV-seropositive.

The rearrangement links TRBV2 to TRBJ2-7; 12 bases match TRBD2. This CDR3 is built from 13 residues. With V trimmed by 6 bases and J by 6 bases, 3 bases remained unmatched. CDR1 is SNHLY, CDR2 FYNNEI, per germline. In nucleotides, the CDR3 is TGTGCCAGCAGCCCGGGACTAGCGGGCGAGCAGTACTTC. Translated, it gives CASSPGLAGEQYF.

The rearrangement uses TRBV7-3 and TRBJ1-1, with unresolved D. This CDR3 contains 13 residues. The ends were cut back, 2 bases at V and 1 base at J, with 5 bases in the middle. CDR1 and CDR2 (germline): SGHTA, FQGTGA. In DNA form, the CDR3 reads TGTGCCAGCAGCTTATGGGGGAACACTGAAGCTTTCTTT. Translation gives CASSLWGNTEAFF.

This clone has just one count. V and J are TRBV27 and TRBJ1-2; 7 bases match TRBD1. CDR3 length: 15 residues. With V trimmed by 6 bases and J by 0 bases, 7 bases remained unmatched. The V gene's germline CDR1 is MNHEY and CDR2 SMNVEV (reference sequence). The CDR3 DNA reads TGTGCCAGCAGAACAGACAGGGCCCCTAACTATGGCTACACCTTC. This translates into CASRTDRAPNYGYTF.

The rearrangement joins TRBV9 to TRBJ2-1; 10 bases line up with TRBD2. The J segment lost 1 base and the V segment lost 4 bases, leaving 8 bases of the junction unmatched. The CDR3 is made up of 17 amino acids. Germline loops: CDR1 SGDLS, CDR2 YYNGEE. As DNA, the CDR3 is TGTGCCAGCAGCATGGGGACTAGCGCCTTTTCCTACAATGAGCAGTTCTTC. Its translation is CASSMGTSAFSYNEQFF.

This chain connects TRBV30 to TRBJ1-2, with D hard to call. This CDR3 contains 13 residues. V was cut by 0 bases and J by 8 bases, with 13 bases left in between. The germline V gene has CDR1 GTSNPN and CDR2 SVGIG (reference sequence). The CDR3, as DNA: TGTGCCTGGAGTGTGAAGGGATCTGAGGGCTACACCTTC. It yields the protein CAWSVKGSEGYTF.

The chain uses TRBV6-1 and TRBJ2-6, with unresolved D. This CDR3 is 14 amino acids long. Trimming removed 3 bases at V and 0 bases at J, with 3 bases between. Germline values: CDR1 MNHNS, CDR2 SASEGT. The CDR3 spells CASSEGSGANVLTF. The CDR3 DNA is TGTGCCAGCAGTGAGGGCTCTGGGGCCAACGTCCTGACTTTC.

The chain employs TRBV14 and TRBJ1-1; maybe TRBD1 (5 bases). V lost 5 bases, J lost 4 bases, and 11 bases lay in between. Germline V gene data show CDR1 as SGHDN and CDR2 as FVKESK. The CDR3 consists of 13 residues. As DNA, the CDR3 is TGTGCCAGCAGCTTGGGACGGCGCACTGAAGCTTTCTTT. Residues: CASSLGRRTEAFF.

The rearrangement uses TRBV4-1 and TRBJ2-3; the D is unclear. V shed 4 bases and J shed 10 bases, with 21 bases lying between them. There are 15 residues in the CDR3. Per the germline V gene, CDR1 is MGHRA and CDR2 is YSYEKL. The CDR3 coding sequence is TGCGCCAGCAGCCCGATATCCGGTCTCCGGGCGGCGCAGTATTTT. Protein: CASSPISGLRAAQYF.

The rearrangement links TRBV5-1 to TRBJ2-1; D may be TRBD2 (6 bases). The CDR3 runs 13 residues. V shed 5 bases and J shed 9 bases, with 15 bases lying between them. Germline CDR1 and CDR2: SGHRS and YFSETQ. CDR3 sequence reads: CASSLGGGGEQFF. The CDR3 DNA is TGCGCCAGCAGTCTGGGGGGAGGCGGTGAGCAGTTCTTC.

V is TRBV27 and J is TRBJ2-7; D gene unclear. Germline V gene lookup returns CDR1 MNHEY and CDR2 SMNVEV (reference sequence). The CDR3 totals 13 residues. Trimming removed 6 bases at V and 5 bases at J, with 14 bases between. In DNA, the CDR3 is TGTGCCAGCAGGCTGGGCTCGGTAAACGAGCAGTACTTC. Translated, it gives CASRLGSVNEQYF.

The chain uses TRBV9 and TRBJ1-2; D uncertain. The germline gives CDR1 SGDLS, CDR2 YYNGEE. The CDR3 contains 14 residues. Deletions cut 1 base from V and 4 bases from J, with 11 bases between. Here the CDR3 reads CASSVSSTPYGYTF. Here the CDR3 DNA reads TGTGCCAGCAGCGTATCATCTACCCCCTATGGCTACACCTTC.

This clone was counted between two and nine times. CDR3: CASRQGASNQPQHF. The CDR3 DNA is TGTGCCAGCCGCCAGGGGGCGAGCAATCAGCCCCAGCATTTT. The chain uses TRBV7-8 and TRBJ1-5; 8 bases align to TRBD1. V gave up 8 bases and J gave up 1 base; unmatched junction bases: 4. The V gene's germline CDR1 is SGHVS and CDR2 FQNEAQ. This CDR3 comprises 14 residues.

The chain uses TRBV28 and TRBJ1-5; maybe TRBD1 (5 bases). There are 15 residues in the CDR3. V dropped 5 bases and J dropped 8 bases, with 19 bases sitting between them. Germline V lookup: CDR1 MDHEN, CDR2 SYDVKM. The CDR3 DNA sequence: TGTGCCAGCAGTCCCAGGGACGGCTCAAGGGAGCCCCAGCATTTT. Protein: CASSPRDGSREPQHF.

V is TRBV18 and J is TRBJ2-2; D not certain. From germline, CDR1 is KGHSH and CDR2 LQKENI. The CDR3 has 15 amino acids. The V end was cut by 5 bases, the J end by 3 bases, with 13 bases between. The CDR3 DNA is TGTGCCAGCTCATCCCGCTTGACGGACACCGGGGAGCTGTTTTTT. It codes for CASSSRLTDTGELFF.

The chain combines TRBV7-2 with TRBJ2-2; 10 bases are a match to TRBD1. There are 18 residues in the CDR3. The trim removed 4 bases at V and 5 bases at J, leaving 13 bases unmatched. Germline lookup yields CDR1 SGHTA and CDR2 FQGNSA. CDR3 nucleotides: TGTGCCAGCAGCTCCATGATGACAGGGGGCACCCGAACCGGGGAGCTGTTTTTT. Translating it yields CASSSMMTGGTRTGELFF.

The rearrangement uses TRBV5-1 and TRBJ2-7, with 14 bases matching TRBD2. This CDR3 region has 17 residues. Trimming cost V 0 bases and J 7 bases; bases outside gene matches: 9. Germline V gene data show CDR1 as SGHRS and CDR2 as YFSETQ. DNA for the CDR3: TGCGCCAGCAGCTTGGTGGTGACTAGCGGGAGGGCCAGAGAGCAGTACTTC. This gives the protein CASSLVVTSGRAREQYF.

Only a few counts were recorded for this clone. V and J are TRBV6-1 and TRBJ1-5; D perhaps matches TRBD1 (5 bases). Trimming left V 7 bases short and J 6 bases short, with 19 bases between. Germline V gives CDR1 MNHNS, CDR2 SASEGT. The CDR3 length is 15 residues. The chain's CDR3 is CASTAGGASGQPQHF. CDR3 in DNA: TGTGCCAGCACCGCAGGAGGGGCGAGTGGTCAGCCCCAGCATTTT.

The chain uses TRBV28 and TRBJ2-7; 11 bases match TRBD2. Unmatched junction bases numbered 9, after V lost 6 bases and J lost 5 bases. CDR3 length: 15 residues. CDR1 is MDHEN, CDR2 SYDVKM, per germline. CDR3 nucleotide sequence: TGTGCCAGCAGCTTAATAGCGGGAGGGCCGCACGAGCAGTACTTC. It codes for CASSLIAGGPHEQYF.

The DNA for the CDR3 is TGTGCCAGCAGTAGGACAGTTGGTTTTCCCACTGAAGCTTTCTTT. This sequence encodes CASSRTVGFPTEAFF. J is TRBJ1-1 and V is TRBV28; the D gene is possibly TRBD1 (6 bases). Germline CDR1 is MDHEN and CDR2 is SYDVKM. V gave up 5 bases and J gave up 4 bases, with 17 bases separating them. The CDR3 runs 15 residues.

The chain employs TRBV5-1 and TRBJ1-2, with 7 bases identical to TRBD1. Trimming cost V 1 base and J 2 bases; bases outside gene matches: 5. The CDR3 extends over 15 amino acids. CDR1 and CDR2 (germline): SGHRS, YFSETQ. The CDR3 reads CASSLTQQGNYGYTF. In nucleotides, the CDR3 is TGCGCCAGCAGCTTGACCCAACAGGGGAACTATGGCTACACCTTC.

This clone is a singleton in its sample. The rearrangement uses TRBV5-6 and TRBJ1-1; possible D gene TRBD1, 6 bases. Trimming removed 4 bases from V and 4 bases from J, with 20 bases in between. The V gene's germline CDR1 is SGHDT and CDR2 YYEEEE. This CDR3 has 16 amino acids. The CDR3 here is CASSPSLQGFSTEAFF. Written as DNA, the CDR3 is TGTGCCAGCAGCCCTAGTCTTCAGGGGTTCAGCACTGAAGCTTTCTTT.

The chain uses TRBV10-1 and TRBJ2-2; weak D call: TRBD2 (5 bases). The CDR3 is 13 amino acids. Germline lookup yields CDR1 WNHNN and CDR2 SYGVQD (reference sequence). V gave up 7 bases and J gave up 6 bases, with 12 bases separating them. The CDR3 region is CASKSGSAGELFF. DNA of the CDR3: TGCGCCAGCAAATCGGGGAGTGCCGGGGAGCTGTTTTTT.

In this sample, this clone turned up a few times. This chain uses TRBV2 with TRBJ1-2; possible D gene TRBD1, 6 bases. Germline assignment: CDR1 SNHLY and CDR2 FYNNEI. The germline V and J ends were trimmed by 7 bases and 0 bases, with 18 bases remaining between them. The CDR3 has 16 residues. As DNA, the CDR3 is TGTGCCAGCAATACACAGGGTCTCTTGACTAACTATGGCTACACCTTC. Protein product: CASNTQGLLTNYGYTF.

The rearrangement joins TRBV5-1 to TRBJ2-7; D might be TRBD1 (7 bases). Germline CDR1 reads SGHRS; CDR2 reads YFSETQ. With 2 bases removed from V and 0 bases from J, the gap between germline ends came to 15 bases. This CDR3 is built from 16 residues. Here the CDR3 DNA reads TGCGCCAGCAGCTTAAGCAGGGGGGTTGGCTCCTACGAGCAGTACTTC. It is translated as CASSLSRGVGSYEQYF.

This chain uses TRBV18 with TRBJ2-6; D is possibly TRBD2 (5 bases). Germline V gives CDR1 KGHSH, CDR2 LQKENI. The CDR3 is 14 amino acids. V shed 3 bases and J shed 3 bases, with 6 bases lying between them. This CDR3 is CASSPGGGANVLTF. The DNA of the CDR3 is TGTGCCAGCTCACCCGGAGGTGGGGCCAACGTCCTGACTTTC.

The chain is built from TRBV11-3 and TRBJ1-2, with D possibly matching TRBD1 (6 bases). The V and J ends lost 5 bases and 8 bases respectively, with 15 bases between them. The V gene's germline CDR1 is SGHNT and CDR2 YENEEA. The CDR3 contains 13 residues. The CDR3 DNA reads TGTGCCAGCAGCCCCGGGACAAGAAGGGGCTACACCTTC. Its protein is CASSPGTRRGYTF.

Points on this clone: Other DNA sequences in the sample encode the same CDR3. This sequence joins TRBV9 and TRBJ2-5; D is possibly TRBD2 (5 bases). Trimming shortened V by 3 bases and J by 5 bases, and 11 bases separated the two germline ends. Germline assignment: CDR1 SGDLS and CDR2 YYNGEE. The CDR3 extends over 13 amino acids. Written as DNA, the CDR3 is TGTGCCAGCAGCGGAGGGTCGAGGGAGACCCAGTACTTC. It is translated as CASSGGSRETQYF.

The chain combines TRBV18 with TRBJ2-1, with TRBD2 matching 7 bases. This CDR3 contains 17 residues. J lost 0 bases, V lost 3 bases, and 8 bases had no gene match. Germline V CDR1 and CDR2: KGHSH, LQKENI. In nucleotides, the CDR3 is TGTGCCAGCTCACCGCCAACTGGCGGGAGCTCCTACAATGAGCAGTTCTTC. Translated: CASSPPTGGSSYNEQFF.